This T cell receptor (beta chain) was recovered during a study of T-cell reconstitution after alpha-beta-depleted transplantation in children. Unique molecular identifiers were incorporated during preparation of the TCRbeta library. TCRdb itself ran the PCR reads through MiXCR, one entry per CDR3 protein. The profile shows roughly 610,000 distinct CDR3 sequences, roughly a tenth of them singletons. This clonotype was observed a few times. V lost 3 bases and J lost 0, with 12 bases in between. CDR1 KGHSH and CDR2 LQKENI come from the germline V gene. The CDR3 has 15 residues. The receptor was isolated from a human donor who donated a stem cell graft to a child with acute myeloid leukemia. Here the sequenced sample was PBMCs from the stem cell graft donor, taken from the stem cell graft. The V and J genes are TRBV18 and TRBJ2-7; no definite D call. The CDR3 DNA follows: TGTGCCAGCTCACCCCTCTCGGCTAGCTCCTACGAGCAGTACTTC. Its protein product is CASSPLSASSYEQYF.